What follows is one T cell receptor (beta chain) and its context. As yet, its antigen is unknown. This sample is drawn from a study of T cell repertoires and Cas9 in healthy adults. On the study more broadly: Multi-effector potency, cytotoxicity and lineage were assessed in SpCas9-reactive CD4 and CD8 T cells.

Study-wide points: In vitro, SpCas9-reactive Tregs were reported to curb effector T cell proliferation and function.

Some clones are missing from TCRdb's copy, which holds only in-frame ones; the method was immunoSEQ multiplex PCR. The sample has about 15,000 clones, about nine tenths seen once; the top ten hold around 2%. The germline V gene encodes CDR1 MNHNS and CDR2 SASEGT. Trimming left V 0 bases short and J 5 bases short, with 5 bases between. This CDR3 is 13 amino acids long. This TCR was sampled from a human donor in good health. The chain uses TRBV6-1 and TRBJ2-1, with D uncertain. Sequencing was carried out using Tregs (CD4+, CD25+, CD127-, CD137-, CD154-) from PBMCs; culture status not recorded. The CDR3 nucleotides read TGTGCCAGCAGTGAAGCAGGCGACAATGAGCAGTTCTTC. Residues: CASSEAGDNEQFF.